The 2 T cell receptor beta chains given below trace back to one sample, sequenced in a study of T cell repertoires in cytomegalovirus infection. A single record per CDR3 protein comes from TCRdb applying MiXCR to the reads. The sample lists roughly 760,000 distinct CDR3 sequences; 35% to 45% were seen once. The sequencing sample was made of PBMCs. These TCRs come from a human donor in good health (CMV status not recorded). Some clones in this sample may be carry-over from other donors' samples.

The CDR3 loop reads CSARDLDYGYTF. The CDR3 nucleotides read TGCAGTGCTAGAGATCTCGACTATGGCTACACCTTC. The chain has TRBV20-1 and TRBJ1-2; D gene uncertain. Germline V CDR1 and CDR2: DFQATT, SNEGSKA (reference sequence). The CDR3 is made up of 12 amino acids. Trimming shortened V by 0 bases and J by 3 bases, and 5 bases separated the two germline ends.

This clonotype was counted between two and nine times. The rearrangement links TRBV7-9 to TRBJ2-4; TRBD2 aligns across 9 bases. The CDR3 covers 20 residues. CDR1 and CDR2 (germline): SEHNR, FQNEAQ (reference sequence). V dropped 1 base and J dropped 5; count of bases not matched to a gene: 18. The CDR3 is CASSLGISRGGRGEENIQYF. The DNA of the CDR3 is TGTGCCAGCAGCTTAGGCATTTCGCGGGGGGGCCGTGGGGAAGAAAACATTCAGTACTTC.